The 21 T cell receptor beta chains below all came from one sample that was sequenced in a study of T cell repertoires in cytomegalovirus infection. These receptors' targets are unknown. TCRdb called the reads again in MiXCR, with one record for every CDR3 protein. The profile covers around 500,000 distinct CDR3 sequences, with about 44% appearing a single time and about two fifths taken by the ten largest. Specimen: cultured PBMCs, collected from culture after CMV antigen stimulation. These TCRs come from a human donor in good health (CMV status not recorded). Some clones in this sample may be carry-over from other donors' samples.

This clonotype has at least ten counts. CDR3 region: CASSLYINEQFF. DNA of the CDR3: TGTGCCAGCAGCTTATACATCAATGAGCAGTTCTTC. This rearrangement joins TRBV7-2 to TRBJ2-1; no clear D. V was pared by 2 bases and J by 6 bases, with 5 bases between. The CDR3 is 12 residues long. Germline V gene lookup returns CDR1 SGHTA and CDR2 FQGNSA.

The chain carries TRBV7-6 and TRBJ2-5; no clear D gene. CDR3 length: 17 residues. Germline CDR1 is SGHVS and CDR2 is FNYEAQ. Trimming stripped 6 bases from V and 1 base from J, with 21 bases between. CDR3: CASRPYHGLRLQETQYF. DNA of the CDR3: TGTGCCAGCAGACCATACCACGGCCTGCGACTCCAAGAGACCCAGTACTTC.

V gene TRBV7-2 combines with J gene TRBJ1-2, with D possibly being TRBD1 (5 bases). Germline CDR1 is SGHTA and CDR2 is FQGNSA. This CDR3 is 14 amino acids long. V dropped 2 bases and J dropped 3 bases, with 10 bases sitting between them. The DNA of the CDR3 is TGTGCCAGCAGCTTATTGGGCAGGGACTATGGCTACACCTTC. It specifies CASSLLGRDYGYTF.

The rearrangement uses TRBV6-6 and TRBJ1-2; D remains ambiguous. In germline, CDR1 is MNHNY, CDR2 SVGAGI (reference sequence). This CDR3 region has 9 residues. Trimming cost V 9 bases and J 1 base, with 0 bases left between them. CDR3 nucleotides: TGTGCCAGTAACTATGGCTACACCTTC. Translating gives CASNYGYTF.

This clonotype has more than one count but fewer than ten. CDR3 sequence: CASRPGTGDLHEQFF. The CDR3, as DNA: TGTGCCAGCAGGCCAGGGACAGGGGATCTACATGAGCAGTTCTTC. The chain carries TRBV6-6 and TRBJ2-1; 10 bases align to TRBD1. Germline lookup yields CDR1 MNHNY and CDR2 SVGAGI (reference sequence). The CDR3 has 15 amino acids. With 6 bases clipped from V and 8 bases from J, the junction kept 10 bases outside the gene matches.

The CDR3 bases are TGCGCCAGCAGCTTTGACAGTAAGACTAGCACAGATACGCAGTATTTT. It specifies CASSFDSKTSTDTQYF. The rearrangement uses TRBV5-1 and TRBJ2-3; D is possibly TRBD1 (5 bases). This CDR3 contains 16 residues. The V end was cut by 2 bases, the J end by 0 bases, with 13 bases between. The germline V gene encodes CDR1 SGHRS and CDR2 YFSETQ.

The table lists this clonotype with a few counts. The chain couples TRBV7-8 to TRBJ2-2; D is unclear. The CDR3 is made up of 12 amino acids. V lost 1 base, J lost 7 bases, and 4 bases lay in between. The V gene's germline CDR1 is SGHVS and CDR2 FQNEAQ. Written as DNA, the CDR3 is TGTGCCAGCAGCTTAGGGAACGGGGAGCTGTTTTTT. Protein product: CASSLGNGELFF. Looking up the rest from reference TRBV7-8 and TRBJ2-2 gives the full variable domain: GAGVSQSPRYKVAKRGQDVALRCDPISGHVSLFWYQQALGQGPEFLTYFQNEAQLDKSGLPSDRFFAERPEGSVSTLKIQRTQQEDSAVYLCASSLGNGELFFGEGSRLTVL.

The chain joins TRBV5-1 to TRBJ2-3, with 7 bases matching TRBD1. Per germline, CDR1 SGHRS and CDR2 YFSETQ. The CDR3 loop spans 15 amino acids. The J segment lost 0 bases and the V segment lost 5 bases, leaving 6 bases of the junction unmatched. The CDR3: CASRQGPSSTDTQYF. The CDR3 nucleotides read TGCGCCAGCAGACAGGGGCCATCTAGCACAGATACGCAGTATTTT.

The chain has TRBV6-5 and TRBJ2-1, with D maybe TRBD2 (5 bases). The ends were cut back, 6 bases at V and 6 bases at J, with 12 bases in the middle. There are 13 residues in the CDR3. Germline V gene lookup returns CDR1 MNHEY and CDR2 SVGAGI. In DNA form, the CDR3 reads TGTGCCAGCAGCGTGGGAGTGGGCAATGAGCAGTTCTTC. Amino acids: CASSVGVGNEQFF.

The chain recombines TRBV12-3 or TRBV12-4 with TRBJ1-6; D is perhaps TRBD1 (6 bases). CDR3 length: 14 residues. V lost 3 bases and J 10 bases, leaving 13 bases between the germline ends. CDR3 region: CASSLGAAGSPLHF. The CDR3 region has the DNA TGTGCCAGCAGTTTGGGGGCAGCGGGCTCACCCCTCCACTTT.

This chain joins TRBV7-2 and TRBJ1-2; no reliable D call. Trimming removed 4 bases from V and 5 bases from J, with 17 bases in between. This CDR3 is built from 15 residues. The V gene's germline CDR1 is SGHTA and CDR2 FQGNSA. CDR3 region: CASSSPQRGYYGYTF. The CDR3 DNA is TGTGCCAGCAGCTCCCCGCAACGGGGATATTATGGCTACACCTTC.

This CDR3 is CASSFRYFDTQYF. The DNA of the CDR3 is TGTGCCAGCAGCTTCCGATACTTCGATACGCAGTATTTT. This chain connects TRBV9 to TRBJ2-3; D remains unclear. The ends were cut back, 4 bases at V and 6 bases at J, with 12 bases in the middle. Germline CDR1 and CDR2: SGDLS and YYNGEE. This CDR3 has 13 residues.

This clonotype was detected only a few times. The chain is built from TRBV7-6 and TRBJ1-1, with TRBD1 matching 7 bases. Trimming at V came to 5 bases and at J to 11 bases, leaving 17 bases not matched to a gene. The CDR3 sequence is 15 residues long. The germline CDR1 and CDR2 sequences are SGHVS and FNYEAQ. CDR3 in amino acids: CASSQSVTGRGEAFF. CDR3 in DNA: TGTGCCAGCAGCCAAAGCGTGACAGGGCGGGGAGAGGCTTTCTTT.

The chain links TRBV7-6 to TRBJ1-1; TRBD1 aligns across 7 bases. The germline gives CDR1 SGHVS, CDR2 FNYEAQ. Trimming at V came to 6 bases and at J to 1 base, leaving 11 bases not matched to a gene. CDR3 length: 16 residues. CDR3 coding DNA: TGTGCCAGCAGAGAGTTACAGGGGCTGACGAACACTGAAGCTTTCTTT. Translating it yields CASRELQGLTNTEAFF.

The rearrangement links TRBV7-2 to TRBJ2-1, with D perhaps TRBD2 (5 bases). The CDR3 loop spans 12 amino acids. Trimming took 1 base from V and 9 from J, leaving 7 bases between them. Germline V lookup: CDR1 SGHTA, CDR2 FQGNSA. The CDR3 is CASSLVLGEQFF. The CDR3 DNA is TGTGCCAGCAGCTTAGTACTAGGTGAGCAGTTCTTC.

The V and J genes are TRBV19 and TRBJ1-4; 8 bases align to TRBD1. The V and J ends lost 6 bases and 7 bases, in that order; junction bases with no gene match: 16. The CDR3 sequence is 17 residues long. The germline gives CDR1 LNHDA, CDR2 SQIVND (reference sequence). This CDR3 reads CASRNDRGRARSEKLFF. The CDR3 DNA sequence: TGTGCCAGTAGAAATGACAGGGGTCGAGCGAGGAGTGAAAAACTGTTTTTT.

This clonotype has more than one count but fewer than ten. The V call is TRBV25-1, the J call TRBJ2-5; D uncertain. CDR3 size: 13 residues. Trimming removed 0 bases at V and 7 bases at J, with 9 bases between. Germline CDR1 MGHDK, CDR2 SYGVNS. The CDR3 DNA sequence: TGTGCCAGCAGTGAATACGGCACCCGGACCCAGTACTTC. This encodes CASSEYGTRTQYF.

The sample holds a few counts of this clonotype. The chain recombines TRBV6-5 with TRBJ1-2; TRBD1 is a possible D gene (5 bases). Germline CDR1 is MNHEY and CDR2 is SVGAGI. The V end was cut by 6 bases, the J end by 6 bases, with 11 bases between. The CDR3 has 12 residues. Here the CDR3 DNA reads TGTGCCAGCAGCCGGACAAACGATGGCTACACCTTC. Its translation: CASSRTNDGYTF.

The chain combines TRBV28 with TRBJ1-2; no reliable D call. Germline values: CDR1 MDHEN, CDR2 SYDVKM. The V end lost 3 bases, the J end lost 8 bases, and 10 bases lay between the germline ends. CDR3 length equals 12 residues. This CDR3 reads CASSLDLWGYTF. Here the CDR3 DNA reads TGTGCCAGCAGTTTGGACCTCTGGGGCTACACCTTC.

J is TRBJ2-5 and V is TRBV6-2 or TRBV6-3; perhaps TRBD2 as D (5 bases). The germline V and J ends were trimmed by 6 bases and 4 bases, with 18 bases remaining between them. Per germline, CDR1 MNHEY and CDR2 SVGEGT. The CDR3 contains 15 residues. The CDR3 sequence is CASRLGGFVGETQYF. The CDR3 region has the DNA TGTGCCAGCAGACTTGGCGGGTTTGTCGGAGAGACCCAGTACTTC.

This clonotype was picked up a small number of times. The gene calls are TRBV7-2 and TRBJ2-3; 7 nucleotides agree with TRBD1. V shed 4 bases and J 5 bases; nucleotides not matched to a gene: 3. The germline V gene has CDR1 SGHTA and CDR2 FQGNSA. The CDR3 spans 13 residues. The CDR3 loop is CASSSGGGDTQYF. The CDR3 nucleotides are TGTGCCAGCAGCTCAGGGGGTGGAGATACGCAGTATTTT.